These 8 T cell receptor beta chains came from one sample sequenced in a study of blood T cell repertoires in COVID-19. Some clones are missing from TCRdb's copy, which holds only in-frame ones; the method was immunoSEQ multiplex PCR. Of under 300,000 clones listed, around four fifths were seen once; the top ten hold roughly 4%. Sequenced: peripheral blood. The receptor source for this set is a man aged 50-59 years with acute or convalescent COVID-19.

The chain combines TRBV5-6 with TRBJ2-3, with D perhaps matching TRBD2 (6 bases). Germline V gene sequence: CDR1 SGHDT, CDR2 YYEEEE. CDR3 size: 15 residues. Trimming took 7 bases from V and 1 from J, leaving 16 bases between them. The CDR3 protein is CASSPWGVGTDTQYF. CDR3 nucleotide sequence: TGTGCCAGCTCCCCGTGGGGGGTGGGCACAGATACGCAGTATTTT.

This chain uses TRBV29-1 with TRBJ2-7; D is perhaps TRBD1 (6 bases). This CDR3 comprises 12 residues. Germline CDR1 is SQVTM and CDR2 is ANQGSEA. Trimming took 7 bases from V and 3 from J, leaving 13 bases between them. CDR3 loop: CSGQDDSYEQYF. DNA of the CDR3: TGCAGCGGACAGGATGACAGCTACGAGCAGTACTTC.

V is TRBV4-1 and J is TRBJ1-1; D gene ambiguous. Trimming took 1 base from V and 3 from J, leaving 12 bases between them. Germline V gene sequence: CDR1 MGHRA, CDR2 YSYEKL. The CDR3 extends over 15 amino acids. CDR3 protein: CASSQVQMGDTEAFF. The DNA for the CDR3 is TGCGCCAGCAGCCAAGTGCAAATGGGCGACACTGAAGCTTTCTTT.

This clone has a handful of counts. V gene TRBV19 combines with J gene TRBJ1-1; D is unclear. Germline V gene data show CDR1 as LNHDA and CDR2 as SQIVND (reference sequence). This CDR3 is 14 amino acids long. V was pared by 5 bases and J by 0 bases, with 10 bases between. In nucleotides, the CDR3 is TGTGCCAGTAGTCTAGGGCATCTGAACACTGAAGCTTTCTTT. Translating gives CASSLGHLNTEAFF.

This CDR3 reads CASGLVLGTPSYNSPLHF. Here the CDR3 DNA reads TGTGCTAGTGGTTTGGTACTTGGGACACCCTCCTATAATTCACCCCTCCACTTT. The chain recombines TRBV12-5 with TRBJ1-6; the D gene is possibly TRBD1 (6 bases). The V and J ends lost 0 bases and 0 bases respectively, with 12 bases between them. The germline CDR1 and CDR2 sequences are LGHNT and FRNRAP. This CDR3 has 18 residues.

The gene calls are TRBV5-6 and TRBJ2-2; D remains ambiguous. The CDR3 loop spans 13 amino acids. Germline V CDR1 and CDR2: SGHDT, YYEEEE. V dropped 1 base and J dropped 5 bases, with 6 bases sitting between them. CDR3 bases: TGTGCCAGCAGCTTGTATGTAACCGGGGAGCTGTTTTTT. Encoded protein: CASSLYVTGELFF.

This chain links TRBV12-3 or TRBV12-4 with TRBJ2-7; a weak D match, TRBD1 (5 bases). The CDR3 is 13 amino acids. Trimming removed 2 bases at V and 6 bases at J, with 11 bases between. The CDR3 nucleotides read TGTGCCAGCAGTTTAATTAGACAGTCCGAGCAGTACTTC. This gives the protein CASSLIRQSEQYF.

A single count supports this clone. The J gene is TRBJ2-2, the V gene TRBV24-1; TRBD1 agrees at 7 bases. The CDR3 length is 16 residues. The germline V gene has CDR1 KGHDR and CDR2 SFDVKD. Trimming at V came to 3 bases and at J to 4 bases, leaving 7 bases not matched to a gene. For the CDR3, the DNA is TGTGCCACCAGTGATGAGAGCCAGGGGGTCACCGGGGAGCTGTTTTTT. This sequence encodes CATSDESQGVTGELFF.